This passage covers 2 T cell receptor beta chains from one sample sequenced in a study of cytomegalovirus exposure and HLA in healthy donors. Only in-frame clones appear in the TCRdb table, and some are missing; sequencing was by immunoSEQ multiplex PCR. In the table there are about 150,000 clones, about 86% of which are singletons. The sample was PBMCs. The receptors were sampled from a man between 18 and 35 years old in good health and CMV-seropositive.

The V and J genes are TRBV4-1 and TRBJ1-3; TRBD1 matches 9 bases. This CDR3 is built from 19 residues. Germline-derived CDR1 and CDR2 are MGHRA and YSYEKL. V was pared by 1 base and J by 0 bases, with 10 bases of the junction left unmatched. CDR3 protein: CASSQVRRTGVLSGNTIYF. The CDR3 bases are TGCGCCAGCAGCCAAGTTCGTAGGACAGGGGTCCTCTCTGGAAACACCATATATTTT.

The chain combines TRBV6-6 with TRBJ1-5; the D is unclear. Per the germline V gene, CDR1 is MNHNY and CDR2 is SVGAGI (reference sequence). This CDR3 spans 15 amino acids. The V end lost 5 bases, the J end lost 0 bases, and 11 bases lay between the germline ends. This CDR3 reads CASSQQPNSNQPQHF. CDR3 coding DNA: TGTGCCAGCAGTCAACAGCCGAATAGCAATCAGCCCCAGCATTTT.